These 30 T cell receptor beta chains were sequenced from one sample in a study of shared clonotypes between healthy human individuals. Clones were read by immunoSEQ multiplex PCR, and TCRdb kept only the in-frame ones, dropping some. The table records around 500,000 clones, over 70% of them present only once. The sequenced material came from PBMCs. The source of these receptors is a middle-aged woman in good health. Some clones in this sample may be carry-over from other donors' samples.

The table lists this clone with a few counts. This chain joins TRBV6-5 and TRBJ1-2, with TRBD1 matching 7 bases. The CDR3 totals 14 residues. V trimming: 7 bases; J trimming: 0 bases; junction bases outside the gene matches: 5. Looked up from germline, CDR1 is MNHEY and CDR2 is SVGAGI. The CDR3 loop reads CASTPGQTNYGYTF. CDR3 DNA: TGTGCCAGCACCCCGGGACAGACTAACTATGGCTACACCTTC.

The chain combines TRBV7-9 with TRBJ2-1; 12 bases line up with TRBD2. This CDR3 region has 16 residues. V dropped 1 base and J dropped 4; count of bases not matched to a gene: 2. Germline values: CDR1 SEHNR, CDR2 FQNEAQ (reference sequence). CDR3 loop: CASSLGLAGVYNEQFF. DNA for the CDR3: TGTGCCAGCAGCTTAGGACTAGCGGGAGTTTACAATGAGCAGTTCTTC.

This clone was seen only once. The chain recombines TRBV27 with TRBJ1-2, with 7 bases that match TRBD1. The CDR3 loop spans 15 amino acids. Germline CDR1 reads MNHEY; CDR2 reads SMNVEV (reference sequence). Germline trimming cut 3 bases from V and 5 bases from J; bases unmatched to any gene: 9. The CDR3 spells CASSLWGQRIYGYTF. The CDR3 DNA is TGTGCCAGCAGTTTGTGGGGACAGCGAATTTATGGCTACACCTTC.

A single count supports this clone. The chain has TRBV6-5 and TRBJ2-7; D perhaps matches TRBD1 (6 bases). The CDR3 contains 14 residues. The germline V and J ends were trimmed by 7 bases and 1 base, with 14 bases remaining between them. Germline V gives CDR1 MNHEY, CDR2 SVGAGI. CDR3 sequence (DNA): TGTGCCAGCACCTGGGACATCACATCCTACGAGCAGTACTTC. Translated, it gives CASTWDITSYEQYF.

The gene calls are TRBV2 and TRBJ1-2, with no clear D. The CDR3 totals 13 residues. V was trimmed by 7 bases and J by 5 bases, leaving 14 bases between them. Germline CDR1 SNHLY, CDR2 FYNNEI. In DNA, the CDR3 is TGTGCCAGCATGAGGGTGCTGTATTATGGCTACACCTTC. Protein product: CASMRVLYYGYTF.

Details on this clone: The same CDR3 is also encoded by other DNA sequences in this sample. This sequence joins TRBV7-8 and TRBJ1-2, with D maybe TRBD1 (6 bases). V was clipped by 1 base and J by 5 bases, with 8 bases between them. This CDR3 is 13 amino acids long. Germline V gene data show CDR1 as SGHVS and CDR2 as FQNEAQ. The CDR3 DNA sequence: TGTGCCAGCAGCTTAGGAACAGGGTATGGCTACACCTTC. Translated, it gives CASSLGTGYGYTF. The full variable domain, with the rest looked up from reference TRBV7-8 and TRBJ1-2, is GAGVSQSPRYKVAKRGQDVALRCDPISGHVSLFWYQQALGQGPEFLTYFQNEAQLDKSGLPSDRFFAERPEGSVSTLKIQRTQQEDSAVYLCASSLGTGYGYTFGSGTRLTVV.

The genes are TRBV4-1 and TRBJ2-5; D possibly uses TRBD1 or TRBD2 (5 bases each). The CDR3 contains 14 residues. V was trimmed by 4 bases and J by 1 base, leaving 10 bases between them. The germline gives CDR1 MGHRA, CDR2 YSYEKL. The CDR3 bases are TGCGCCAGCAGCCCGGGACGGATCCAAGAGACCCAGTACTTC. Encoded protein: CASSPGRIQETQYF.

The rearrangement joins TRBV7-2 to TRBJ1-2; 10 bases align to TRBD1. V was clipped by 6 bases and J by 7 bases; unmatched bases: 11. The CDR3 is 15 amino acids. Looked up from germline, CDR1 is SGHTA and CDR2 is FQGNSA. The CDR3 DNA reads as TGTGCCAGCAGGCGAGAGACAGGGGGCGTCCGTGGCTACACCTTC. This codes for CASRRETGGVRGYTF.

The chain recombines TRBV7-3 with TRBJ2-5; D is tentatively TRBD1 or TRBD2 (6 bases each). This CDR3 is 14 amino acids long. The germline V gene has CDR1 SGHTA and CDR2 FQGTGA. With 5 bases removed from V and 2 bases from J, the gap between germline ends came to 12 bases. The CDR3 DNA sequence: TGTGCCAGCAGCCCCGGAGGGGGACAAGAGACCCAGTACTTC. Translated, it gives CASSPGGGQETQYF. The complete variable domain, with remaining parts taken from reference TRBV7-3 and TRBJ2-5, reads GAGVSQTPSNKVTEKGKYVELRCDPISGHTALYWYRQSLGQGPEFLIYFQGTGAADDSGLPNDRFFAVRPEGSVSTLKIQRTERGDSAVYLCASSPGGGQETQYFGPGTRLLVL.

The chain uses TRBV30 and TRBJ1-5; D is uncertain. Germline V gives CDR1 GTSNPN, CDR2 SVGIG (reference sequence). This CDR3 has 15 amino acids. V was trimmed by 2 bases and J by 3 bases, leaving 14 bases between them. CDR3 region: CAWSTRTVSNQPQHF. DNA of the CDR3: TGTGCCTGGAGTACCCGGACCGTTTCCAATCAGCCCCAGCATTTT.

This clone was seen only a few times. The V and J genes are TRBV9 and TRBJ2-2, with a possible D match to TRBD1 (5 bases). Trimming shortened V by 0 bases and J by 7 bases, and 19 bases separated the two germline ends. In germline, CDR1 is SGDLS, CDR2 YYNGEE. This CDR3 region has 17 residues. DNA of the CDR3: TGTGCCAGCAGCGTAGGAGGAAGGGGATCCATAGGCGGGGAGCTGTTTTTT. It yields the protein CASSVGGRGSIGGELFF.

To note about this clone: This probably arose from a read error, given a far larger clone one base away. The rearrangement joins TRBV7-2 to TRBJ2-1; D possibly corresponds to TRBD2 (6 bases). CDR1 and CDR2 from the germline V gene are SGHTA and FQGNSA. CDR3 length: 12 residues. CDR3 protein: CASSPTPGEQLF. The CDR3, as DNA: TGTGCCAGCAGCCCCACCCCGGGGGAGCAGCTCTTC.

This sequence joins TRBV28 and TRBJ2-7; tentatively, D is TRBD2 (5 bases). This CDR3 has 14 residues. Trimming shortened V by 5 bases and J by 7 bases, and 18 bases separated the two germline ends. The V gene's germline CDR1 is MDHEN and CDR2 SYDVKM. CDR3 nucleotides: TGTGCCAGCAGTAAGAGCGGACGCCTCGGGGAGCAGTACTTC. It is translated as CASSKSGRLGEQYF. Complete variable domain (other parts from reference TRBV28 and TRBJ2-7): DVKVTQSSRYLVKRTGEKVFLECVQDMDHENMFWYRQDPGLGLRLIYFSYDVKMKEKGDIPEGYSVSREKKERFSLILESASTNQTSMYLCASSKSGRLGEQYFGPGTRLTVT.

This clone was seen a few times. The gene calls are TRBV6-1 and TRBJ2-5; D gene ambiguous. CDR1 is MNHNS, CDR2 SASEGT, per germline. The CDR3 totals 14 residues. V shed 0 bases and J shed 7 bases, with 12 bases lying between them. The CDR3 loop reads CASSEALQVGTQYF. CDR3 bases: TGTGCCAGCAGTGAAGCGCTCCAGGTGGGGACCCAGTACTTC.

In regard to this clone: A far larger clone is one base from this, pointing to a likely read error. The sample holds other DNA sequences that translate to the same CDR3. This chain uses TRBV11-2 with TRBJ2-6; D perhaps matches TRBD1 (6 bases). The CDR3 loop spans 18 amino acids. The V and J ends lost 3 bases and 2 bases respectively, with 17 bases between them. The V gene's germline CDR1 is SGHAT and CDR2 FQNNGV. The CDR3 reads CASSFIPGTSPGANVLTF. Written as DNA, the CDR3 is TGTGCCAGCAGCTTTATTCCTGGGACATCCCCTGGGGCCAACGTCCTGACTTTC.

This chain connects TRBV10-2 to TRBJ2-7; TRBD2 matches at 8 bases. Germline V gene sequence: CDR1 WSHSY, CDR2 SAAADI. Losses at the gene ends were 4 bases for V and 2 bases for J; bases not matched to a gene: 7. The CDR3 spans 15 residues. DNA of the CDR3: TGCGCCAGCAGTGTTCGGGGGGGGGTTCCCTACGAGCAGTACTTC. Translation: CASSVRGGVPYEQYF.

A few counts support this clone. V gene TRBV5-1 combines with J gene TRBJ2-7; perhaps TRBD1 as D (5 bases). Per the germline V gene, CDR1 is SGHRS and CDR2 is YFSETQ. The V end lost 1 base, the J end lost 6 bases, and 11 bases lay between the germline ends. The CDR3 length is 13 residues. For the CDR3, the DNA is TGCGCCAGCAGCTTGCGCTGGGGCGGCGAGCAGTACTTC. Amino acids: CASSLRWGGEQYF.

This clone is classed as medium-sized. The sample holds other DNA sequences that translate to the same CDR3. The V gene is TRBV27, the J gene TRBJ2-2; TRBD2 aligns across 9 bases. The V and J ends lost 5 bases and 7 bases, in that order; junction bases with no gene match: 11. Germline CDR1 and CDR2: MNHEY and SMNVEV (reference sequence). This CDR3 comprises 16 residues. CDR3 nucleotide sequence: TGTGCCAGCAGTACCAATAGCGGGAGAGGGAACGGGGAGCTGTTTTTT. This sequence encodes CASSTNSGRGNGELFF.

The chain has TRBV5-4 and TRBJ1-1; tentatively, D is TRBD1 (6 bases). This CDR3 comprises 16 residues. Trimming took 0 bases from V and 3 from J, leaving 15 bases between them. Germline values: CDR1 SGHNT, CDR2 YYREEE (reference sequence). In DNA form, the CDR3 reads TGTGCCAGCAGCTTGGCCAGGGGTTTTTCGGACACTGAAGCTTTCTTT. Protein sequence: CASSLARGFSDTEAFF.

In this sample, this clone turned up a few times. The chain joins TRBV6-4 to TRBJ2-3; D is undetermined. V was shortened by 7 bases and J by 1 base, with 15 bases between the two germline ends. The CDR3 has 15 residues. The V gene's germline CDR1 is MRHNA and CDR2 SNTAGT. CDR3 bases: TGTGCCAGCAAAGTTGGACCCTATGGCACAGATACGCAGTATTTT. This translates into CASKVGPYGTDTQYF.

This chain joins TRBV18 and TRBJ2-7, with 8 bases that match TRBD2. The CDR3 extends over 15 amino acids. V gave up 2 bases and J gave up 5 bases; unmatched junction bases: 8. Germline V gene lookup returns CDR1 KGHSH and CDR2 LQKENI. CDR3 nucleotide sequence: TGTGCCAGCTCACCAATGGCGGGGGGTTTGAACGAGCAGTACTTC. Amino acid sequence: CASSPMAGGLNEQYF.

The gene calls are TRBV30 and TRBJ1-1; 7 positions match TRBD1. The CDR3 contains 14 residues. Germline-derived CDR1 and CDR2 are GTSNPN and SVGIG (reference sequence). Trimming took 3 bases from V and 2 from J; bases not matched to a gene: 6. The CDR3 loop is CAWRTTGINTEAFF. The CDR3 nucleotides are TGTGCCTGGAGGACGACAGGGATCAACACTGAAGCTTTCTTT.

The chain couples TRBV2 to TRBJ2-3; TRBD1 matches at 7 bases. Trimming took 4 bases from V and 1 from J; bases not matched to a gene: 8. This CDR3 spans 16 amino acids. Germline CDR1 and CDR2: SNHLY and FYNNEI. This chain's CDR3 is CASSARAQGGTDTQYF. The CDR3 region has the DNA TGTGCCAGCAGTGCGAGGGCTCAGGGGGGCACAGATACGCAGTATTTT.

The chain recombines TRBV9 with TRBJ2-1; D perhaps matches TRBD2 (6 bases). Trimming took 1 base from V and 2 from J, leaving 13 bases between them. The CDR3 length is 16 residues. The germline V gene has CDR1 SGDLS and CDR2 YYNGEE. The CDR3 loop is CASSVRWGGAYNEQFF. CDR3 DNA: TGTGCCAGCAGCGTAAGGTGGGGCGGGGCCTACAATGAGCAGTTCTTC.

This chain uses TRBV7-9 with TRBJ2-1, with 10 bases matching TRBD2. CDR1 is SEHNR and CDR2 is FQNEAQ in the germline V gene (reference sequence). This CDR3 comprises 15 residues. V trimming: 3 bases; J trimming: 8 bases; junction bases outside the gene matches: 7. The chain's CDR3 is CASSFLAGEAYEQFF. CDR3 bases: TGTGCCAGCAGCTTTCTAGCGGGAGAGGCCTATGAGCAGTTCTTC.

About this clone: With only one base between it and a far larger clone, this is likely a read error. The rearrangement links TRBV5-1 to TRBJ2-1; D might be TRBD2 (5 bases). The germline V and J ends were trimmed by 3 bases and 4 bases, with 17 bases remaining between them. The CDR3 runs to 16 residues. CDR1 SGHRS and CDR2 YFSETQ come from the germline V gene. The CDR3 region is CASSSVLVGRYNEQFF. CDR3 in DNA: TGCGCCAGCAGCTCCGTACTAGTGGGCCGATACAATGAGCAGTTCTTC.

The rearrangement links TRBV7-8 to TRBJ2-3; D assignment may be TRBD1 or TRBD2 (5 bases each). CDR3 length equals 12 residues. Germline CDR1 and CDR2: SGHVS and FQNEAQ. The CDR3 sequence: CGTRDRGDTQYF. The CDR3 bases are TGTGGAACCAGGGACCGGGGAGATACGCAGTATTTT. The entire variable domain, with the rest obtained from reference TRBV7-8 and TRBJ2-3, is as follows: GAGVSQSPRYKVAKRGQDVALRCDPISGHVSLFWYQQALGQGPEFLTYFQNEAQLDKSGLPSDRFFAERPEGSVSTLKIQRTQQEDSAVYLCGTRDRGDTQYFGPGTRLTVL.

The rearrangement uses TRBV21-1 and TRBJ2-4; the table calls TRBD2, which could not be checked here. TRBV21-1 is tagged as a pseudogene. The CDR3 is 16 amino acids. CDR3 protein: CASSAKSRGIGDIQYF. DNA for the CDR3: TGTGCCAGCAGCGCCAAATCTCGGGGTATCGGGGACATTCAGTACTTC.

This clone has ten or more counts. The sample contains more than one DNA sequence encoding this CDR3. V gene TRBV30 combines with J gene TRBJ1-4; 8 bases agree with TRBD1. The junction had 9 bases not matched to a gene; V was cut back by 5 bases and J by 7 bases. Per the germline V gene, CDR1 is GTSNPN and CDR2 is SVGIG (reference sequence). The CDR3 is 14 residues long. In nucleotides, the CDR3 is TGTGCCTGGGACCCGGGACAGGAGGGTGAAAAACTGTTTTTT. This encodes CAWDPGQEGEKLFF.

The chain links TRBV28 to TRBJ2-3; 9 nucleotides align to TRBD1. The CDR3 runs to 14 residues. Unmatched junction bases numbered 11, after V lost 10 bases and J lost 6 bases. The germline V gene encodes CDR1 MDHEN and CDR2 SYDVKM. Written as DNA, the CDR3 is TGTGCCATCTCACCGGGACAGGGCGGGGATACGCAGTATTTT. Residues: CAISPGQGGDTQYF.